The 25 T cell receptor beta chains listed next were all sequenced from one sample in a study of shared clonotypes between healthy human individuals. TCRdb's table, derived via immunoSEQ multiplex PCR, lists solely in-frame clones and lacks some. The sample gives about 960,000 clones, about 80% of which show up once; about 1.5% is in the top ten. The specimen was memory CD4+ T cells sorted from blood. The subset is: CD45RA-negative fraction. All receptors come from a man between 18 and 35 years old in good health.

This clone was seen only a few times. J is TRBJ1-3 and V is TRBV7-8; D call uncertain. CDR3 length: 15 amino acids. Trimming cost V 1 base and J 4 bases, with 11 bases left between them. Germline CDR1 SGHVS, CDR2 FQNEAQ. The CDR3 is CASSLGVGRGNTIYF. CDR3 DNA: TGTGCCAGCAGCTTAGGAGTTGGCAGAGGAAACACCATATATTTT.

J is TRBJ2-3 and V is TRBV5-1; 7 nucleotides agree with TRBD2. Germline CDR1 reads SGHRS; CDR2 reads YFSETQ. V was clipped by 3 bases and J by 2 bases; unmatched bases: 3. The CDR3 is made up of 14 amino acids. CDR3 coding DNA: TGCGCCAGCAGCTGGACTAGTTCCACAGATACGCAGTATTTT. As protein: CASSWTSSTDTQYF.

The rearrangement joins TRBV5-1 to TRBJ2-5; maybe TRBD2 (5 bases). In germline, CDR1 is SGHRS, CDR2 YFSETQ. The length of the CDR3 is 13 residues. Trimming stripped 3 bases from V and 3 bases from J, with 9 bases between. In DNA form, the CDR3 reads TGCGCCAGCAGCTCCGGGGAGAAAGAGACCCAGTACTTC. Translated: CASSSGEKETQYF.

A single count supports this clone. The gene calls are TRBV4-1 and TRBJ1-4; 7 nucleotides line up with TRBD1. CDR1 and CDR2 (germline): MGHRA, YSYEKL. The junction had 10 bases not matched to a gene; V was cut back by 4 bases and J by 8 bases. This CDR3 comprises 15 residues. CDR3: CASSRETGRREKLFF. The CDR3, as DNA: TGCGCCAGCAGCCGAGAGACAGGGAGGCGGGAAAAACTGTTTTTT.

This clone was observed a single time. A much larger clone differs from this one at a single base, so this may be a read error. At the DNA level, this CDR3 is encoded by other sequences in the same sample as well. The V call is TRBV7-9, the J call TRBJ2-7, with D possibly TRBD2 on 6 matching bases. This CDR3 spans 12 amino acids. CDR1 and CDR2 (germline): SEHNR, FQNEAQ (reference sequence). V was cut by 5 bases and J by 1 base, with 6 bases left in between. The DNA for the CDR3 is TGTGCCAGCAGCCGGGGGTCCTACGAGCAGTACTTC. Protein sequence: CASSRGSYEQYF.

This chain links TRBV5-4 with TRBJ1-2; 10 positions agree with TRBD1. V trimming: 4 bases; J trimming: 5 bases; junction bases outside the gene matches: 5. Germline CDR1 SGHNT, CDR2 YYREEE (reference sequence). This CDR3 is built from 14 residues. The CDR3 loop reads CASSMGQGTYGYTF. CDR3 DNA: TGTGCCAGCAGCATGGGACAGGGGACATATGGCTACACCTTC.

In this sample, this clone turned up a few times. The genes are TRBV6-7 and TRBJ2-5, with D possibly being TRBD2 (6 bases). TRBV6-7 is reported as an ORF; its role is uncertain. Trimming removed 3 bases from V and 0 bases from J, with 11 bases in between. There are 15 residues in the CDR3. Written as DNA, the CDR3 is TGTGCCAGCAGTTATGAGCGGGCGTACCAAGAGACCCAGTACTTC. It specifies CASSYERAYQETQYF.

The CDR3 bases are TGCGCCAGCAGCCAAGGACTAGCGGATTTCTACGAGCAGTACTTC. Translated, it gives CASSQGLADFYEQYF. V usage is TRBV4-3 and J usage is TRBJ2-7; 9 positions match TRBD2. Germline CDR1 is LGHNA and CDR2 is YSLEER. The CDR3 extends over 15 amino acids. The V and J ends lost 1 base and 3 bases, in that order; junction bases with no gene match: 4.

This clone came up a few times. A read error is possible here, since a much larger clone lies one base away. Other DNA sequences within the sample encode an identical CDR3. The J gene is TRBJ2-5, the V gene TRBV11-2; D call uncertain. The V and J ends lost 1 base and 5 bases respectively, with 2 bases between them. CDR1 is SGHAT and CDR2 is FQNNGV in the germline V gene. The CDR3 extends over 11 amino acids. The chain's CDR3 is CASSLGETQYF. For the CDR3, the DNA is TGTGCCAGCAGCTTAGGGGAGACCCAGTACTTC.

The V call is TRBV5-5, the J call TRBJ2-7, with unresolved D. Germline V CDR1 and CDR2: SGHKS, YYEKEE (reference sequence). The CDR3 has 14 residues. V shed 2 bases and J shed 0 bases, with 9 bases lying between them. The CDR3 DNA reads TGTGCCAGCAGCTTTTCAATCAGCTCCTACGAGCAGTACTTC. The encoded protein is CASSFSISSYEQYF. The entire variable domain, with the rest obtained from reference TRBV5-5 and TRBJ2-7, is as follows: DAGVTQSPTHLIKTRGQQVTLRCSPISGHKSVSWYQQVLGQGPQFIFQYYEKEERGRGNFPDRFSARQFPNYSSELNVNALLLGDSALYLCASSFSISSYEQYFGPGTRLTVT.

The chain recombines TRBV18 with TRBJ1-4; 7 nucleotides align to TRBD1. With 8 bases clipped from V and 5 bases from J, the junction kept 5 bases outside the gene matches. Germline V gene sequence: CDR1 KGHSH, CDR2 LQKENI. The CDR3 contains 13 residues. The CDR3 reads CASQGQLNEKLFF. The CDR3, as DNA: TGTGCCAGCCAGGGACAGTTAAATGAAAAACTGTTTTTT.

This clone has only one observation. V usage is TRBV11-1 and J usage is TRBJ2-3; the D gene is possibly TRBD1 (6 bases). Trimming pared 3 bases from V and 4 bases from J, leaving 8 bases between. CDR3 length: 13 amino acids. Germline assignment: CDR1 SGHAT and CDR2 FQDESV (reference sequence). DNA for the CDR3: TGTGCCAGCAGCTTCAACAGGGCAGATACGCAGTATTTT. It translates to CASSFNRADTQYF.

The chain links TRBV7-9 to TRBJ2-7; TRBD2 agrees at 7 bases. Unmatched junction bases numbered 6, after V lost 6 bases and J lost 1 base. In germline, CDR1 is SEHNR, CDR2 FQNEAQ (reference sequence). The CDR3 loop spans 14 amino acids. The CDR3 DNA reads TGTGCCAGCAGTCTGGCGGGGGTTTCCTACGAGCAGTACTTC. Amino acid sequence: CASSLAGVSYEQYF.

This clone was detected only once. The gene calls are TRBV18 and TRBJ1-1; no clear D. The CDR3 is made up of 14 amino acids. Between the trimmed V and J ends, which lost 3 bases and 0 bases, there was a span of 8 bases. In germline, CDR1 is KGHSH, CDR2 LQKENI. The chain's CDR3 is CASSPSQVNTEAFF. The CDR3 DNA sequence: TGTGCCAGCTCACCGAGTCAGGTGAACACTGAAGCTTTCTTT.

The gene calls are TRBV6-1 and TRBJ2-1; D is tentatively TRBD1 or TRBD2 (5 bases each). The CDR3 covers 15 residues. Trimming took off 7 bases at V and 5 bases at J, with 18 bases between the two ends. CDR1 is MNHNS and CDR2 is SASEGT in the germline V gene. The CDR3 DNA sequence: TGTGCCAGCACCCCACTAGGAACGGGACACAATGAGCAGTTCTTC. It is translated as CASTPLGTGHNEQFF.

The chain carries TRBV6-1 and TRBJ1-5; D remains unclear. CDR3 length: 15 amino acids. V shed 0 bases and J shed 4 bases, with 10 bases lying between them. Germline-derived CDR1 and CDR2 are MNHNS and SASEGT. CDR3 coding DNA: TGTGCCAGCAGTGAAGCCTCGCGCTTAAATCAGCCCCAGCATTTT. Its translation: CASSEASRLNQPQHF.

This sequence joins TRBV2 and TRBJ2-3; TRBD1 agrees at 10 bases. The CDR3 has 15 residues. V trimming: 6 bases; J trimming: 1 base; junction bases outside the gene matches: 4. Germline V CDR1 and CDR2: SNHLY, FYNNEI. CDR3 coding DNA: TGTGCCAGCAGGGGGACAGGGGTGCGCACAGATACGCAGTATTTT. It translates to CASRGTGVRTDTQYF.

This chain's CDR3 is CASSSPTAQSPLHF. The CDR3 DNA follows: TGTGCCAGCAGTTCTCCGACCGCGCAGTCACCCCTCCACTTT. The J gene is TRBJ1-6, the V gene TRBV28, with D uncertain. There are 14 residues in the CDR3. Germline loops: CDR1 MDHEN, CDR2 SYDVKM. Trimming cost V 4 bases and J 10 bases, with 14 bases left between them.

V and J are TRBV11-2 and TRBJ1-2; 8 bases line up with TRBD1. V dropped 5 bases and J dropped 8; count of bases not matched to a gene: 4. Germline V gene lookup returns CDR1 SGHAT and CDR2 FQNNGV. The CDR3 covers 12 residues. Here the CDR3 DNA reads TGTGCCAGCAGCCGAGGGGACAGGGGCTACACCTTC. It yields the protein CASSRGDRGYTF.

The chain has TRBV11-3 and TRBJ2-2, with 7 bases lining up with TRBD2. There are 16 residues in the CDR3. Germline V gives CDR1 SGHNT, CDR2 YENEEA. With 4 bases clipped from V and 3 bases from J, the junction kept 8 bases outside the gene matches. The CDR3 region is CASSYSFSGHTGELFF. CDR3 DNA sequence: TGTGCCAGCAGCTACTCCTTTAGCGGGCACACCGGGGAGCTGTTTTTT.

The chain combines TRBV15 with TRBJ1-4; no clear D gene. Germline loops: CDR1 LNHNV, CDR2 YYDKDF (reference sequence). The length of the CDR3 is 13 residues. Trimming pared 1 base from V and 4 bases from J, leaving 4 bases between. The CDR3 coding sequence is TGTGCCACCAGCAGAGCCTTTAATGAAAAACTGTTTTTT. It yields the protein CATSRAFNEKLFF.

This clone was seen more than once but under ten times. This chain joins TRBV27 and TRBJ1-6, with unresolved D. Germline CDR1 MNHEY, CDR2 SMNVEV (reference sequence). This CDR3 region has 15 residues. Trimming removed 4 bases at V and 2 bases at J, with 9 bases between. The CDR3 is CASSSGLPYNSPLHF. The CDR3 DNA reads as TGTGCCAGCAGTTCCGGGTTGCCCTATAATTCACCCCTCCACTTT.

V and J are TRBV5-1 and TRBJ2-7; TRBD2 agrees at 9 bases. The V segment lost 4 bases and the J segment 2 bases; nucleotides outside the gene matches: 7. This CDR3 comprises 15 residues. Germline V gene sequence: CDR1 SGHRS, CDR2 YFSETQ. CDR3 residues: CASSPSSGDTYEQYF. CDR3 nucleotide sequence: TGCGCCAGCAGCCCCTCTAGCGGGGATACCTACGAGCAGTACTTC.

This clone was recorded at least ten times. The CDR3 coding sequence is TGTGCCAGCAGTATAGCGGGAAGCATCCAAGAGACCCAGTACTTC. Translated: CASSIAGSIQETQYF. The rearrangement uses TRBV6-6 and TRBJ2-5; 8 nucleotides line up with TRBD2. With V trimmed by 5 bases and J by 1 base, 6 bases remained unmatched. The CDR3 has 15 amino acids. CDR1 is MNHNY and CDR2 is SVGAGI in the germline V gene (reference sequence).

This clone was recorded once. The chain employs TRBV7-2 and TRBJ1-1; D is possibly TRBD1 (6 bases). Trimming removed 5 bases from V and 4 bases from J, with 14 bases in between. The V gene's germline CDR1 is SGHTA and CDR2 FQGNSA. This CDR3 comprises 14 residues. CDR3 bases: TGTGCCAGCAGCCCCCGGTCAGGGGTCACTGAAGCTTTCTTT. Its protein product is CASSPRSGVTEAFF.